This T cell receptor (beta chain) was recovered during a study of naive and memory T cell subsets. Study-wide findings and caveats: TCR transcript changes with activation or differentiation may affect this RNA method.

Ligated cDNA underwent four rounds of PCR with nested alpha and beta constant region primers and SP2. MiXCR was run by TCRdb on the 5' RACE reads, yielding one entry per CDR3 protein. The table lists 48,000 or so distinct CDR3 sequences, approximately 4.5% of them singletons. This clonotype was seen many times. The antigen remains undetermined. A UMI-containing oligonucleotide was joined by 3' ligation to the TCR cDNA template. Whole blood, 2.5 ml, came from adult healthy volunteers. Input was about 1 to 1,100 ng of DNase-treated total RNA without cell sorting. The V and J ends lost 1 base and 0 bases, in that order; junction bases with no gene match: 0. The CDR3 totals 16 residues.

J is TRBJ2-6 and V is TRBV12-3 or TRBV12-4, with 7 bases that match TRBD1. The clonotype originates from a female donor in good health. The CDR3 nucleotides are TGTGCCAGCAGTTTAGACAGGGGCTCTGGGGCCAACGTCCTGACTTTC. It specifies CASSLDRGSGANVLTF.